The 25 T cell receptor beta chains below were found in one sample sequenced in a study of T-cell reconstitution after alpha-beta-depleted transplantation in children. A library of TCRbeta sequences, prepared with unique molecular identifiers, was generated. TCRdb reprocessed the PCR reads via MiXCR and lists one record per CDR3 protein. Altogether 190,000 or so distinct CDR3 sequences are present, approximately 6.8% being singletons, with the ten largest covering about 3%. The sample here was PBMCs from the stem cell graft donor, taken from the stem cell graft. Every receptor here comes from a human donor who donated a stem cell graft to a child with Wiskott-Aldrich syndrome.

This clonotype was counted many times. The chain is built from TRBV6-5 and TRBJ2-1; 12 bases map to TRBD2. The germline V gene encodes CDR1 MNHEY and CDR2 SVGAGI. V trimming: 3 bases; J trimming: 6 bases; junction bases outside the gene matches: 12. CDR3 length equals 18 residues. The CDR3 spells CASSYSNTSGRIVNEQFF. Here the CDR3 DNA reads TGTGCCAGCAGTTATTCGAACACTAGCGGGAGGATTGTCAATGAGCAGTTCTTC.

This clonotype was counted at least ten times. The chain couples TRBV5-1 to TRBJ2-2; 9 positions agree with TRBD2. V gave up 3 bases and J gave up 0 bases; unmatched junction bases: 3. Germline CDR1 is SGHRS and CDR2 is YFSETQ. This CDR3 is 16 amino acids long. CDR3 DNA: TGCGCCAGCAGCTACTTAGCGGGAGCGAACACCGGGGAGCTGTTTTTT. Its translation: CASSYLAGANTGELFF.

This clonotype showed up many times. V and J are TRBV10-3 and TRBJ2-1; D uncertain. CDR1 ENHRY and CDR2 SYGVKD come from the germline V gene. This CDR3 is built from 15 residues. Trimming stripped 3 bases from V and 4 bases from J, with 13 bases between. CDR3 nucleotides: TGTGCCATCAGTGATATGGGTTTTCGATACAATGAGCAGTTCTTC. Amino acid sequence: CAISDMGFRYNEQFF.

This clonotype has ten or more counts. The J gene is TRBJ2-5, the V gene TRBV27; 10 positions match TRBD2. V lost 0 bases, J lost 4 bases, and 2 bases stayed unmatched. Looked up from germline, CDR1 is MNHEY and CDR2 is SMNVEV (reference sequence). The CDR3 has 15 amino acids. The CDR3 nucleotides read TGTGCCAGCAGTTTATCCCTAGCGGGGGTAGAGACCCAGTACTTC. Amino acids: CASSLSLAGVETQYF.

This clonotype has at least ten counts. The chain combines TRBV5-1 with TRBJ1-1, with 9 bases that match TRBD1. The CDR3 is made up of 14 amino acids. The ends lost 4 bases at V and 1 base at J; junction bases unmatched: 2. CDR1 is SGHRS and CDR2 is YFSETQ in the germline V gene. CDR3 in amino acids: CASSTGQGNTEAFF. Written as DNA, the CDR3 is TGCGCCAGCAGCACGGGACAGGGGAACACTGAAGCTTTCTTT.

This clonotype was observed many times. The chain joins TRBV7-8 to TRBJ2-7, with D unclear. CDR3 length: 11 amino acids. CDR1 and CDR2 (germline): SGHVS, FQNEAQ. Between the trimmed V and J ends, which lost 7 bases and 6 bases, there was a span of 10 bases. The CDR3 here is CASTGVSEQYF. CDR3 coding DNA: TGTGCCAGCACAGGAGTAAGCGAGCAGTACTTC.

This clonotype was seen at least ten times. The CDR3 sequence: CSVVTGAVFGTEAFF. CDR3 bases: TGCAGCGTTGTAACAGGGGCGGTTTTTGGCACTGAAGCTTTCTTT. This sequence joins TRBV29-1 and TRBJ1-1; TRBD1 matches 7 bases. Germline assignment: CDR1 SQVTM and CDR2 ANQGSEA. CDR3 size: 15 residues. Trimming took 4 bases from V and 4 from J; bases not matched to a gene: 12.

The chain recombines TRBV7-2 with TRBJ2-1; 10 bases match TRBD1. CDR3 length equals 17 residues. Per germline, CDR1 SGHTA and CDR2 FQGNSA. The ends lost 0 bases at V and 4 bases at J; junction bases unmatched: 6. The CDR3 DNA reads TGTGCCAGCAGCTTAGCGGGTGACAGGGGGCGATACAATGAGCAGTTCTTC. The encoded protein is CASSLAGDRGRYNEQFF.

The sample holds a few counts of this clonotype. This sequence joins TRBV7-9 and TRBJ1-5; 8 nucleotides line up with TRBD1. The V segment lost 5 bases and the J segment 1 base; nucleotides outside the gene matches: 7. Germline V lookup: CDR1 SEHNR, CDR2 FQNEAQ (reference sequence). The CDR3 loop spans 16 amino acids. CDR3 amino acids: CASSTTTGESNQPQHF. The CDR3 DNA follows: TGTGCCAGCAGCACAACGACAGGGGAGAGCAATCAGCCCCAGCATTTT.

The J gene is TRBJ2-1, the V gene TRBV10-2, with D uncertain. This CDR3 is 12 amino acids long. The V and J ends lost 0 bases and 6 bases respectively, with 3 bases between them. Germline loops: CDR1 WSHSY, CDR2 SAAADI. DNA for the CDR3: TGCGCCAGCAGTGAGTCCGTCAATGAGCAGTTCTTC. It translates to CASSESVNEQFF.

The chain links TRBV18 to TRBJ2-5, with a tentative D call TRBD1 (6 bases). V was trimmed by 2 bases and J by 5 bases, leaving 18 bases between them. The germline V gene has CDR1 KGHSH and CDR2 LQKENI. The CDR3 extends over 16 amino acids. The CDR3 loop is CASSPSGSGVRETQYF. For the CDR3, the DNA is TGTGCCAGCTCACCATCGGGGTCAGGGGTCCGGGAGACCCAGTACTTC.

Many counts were recorded for this clonotype. The rearrangement links TRBV29-1 to TRBJ2-5, with 8 bases that match TRBD1. Germline V gives CDR1 SQVTM, CDR2 ANQGSEA. This CDR3 region has 12 residues. J was trimmed by 4 bases and V by 7 bases; bases with no gene match: 5. The CDR3 is CSATTGAETQYF. In nucleotides, the CDR3 is TGCAGCGCCACGACAGGGGCAGAGACCCAGTACTTC.

In regard to this clonotype: Possible read error: a much larger clone is one base away. The conserved phenylalanine or tryptophan is not found at the CDR3 terminus, so this likely reflects a read error. The gene calls are TRBV29-1 and TRBJ2-7, with a tentative D call TRBD2 (6 bases). Germline V CDR1 and CDR2: SQVTM, ANQGSEA. The CDR3 has 11 residues. Trimming pared 7 bases from V and 2 bases from J, leaving 9 bases between. The CDR3 is CSAGGAYEQYL. The CDR3 bases are TGCAGCGCTGGAGGGGCCTACGAGCAGTACCTC.

In its sample, this clonotype was seen many times. The chain employs TRBV29-1 and TRBJ2-3; D not certain. The V gene's germline CDR1 is SQVTM and CDR2 ANQGSEA. V shed 5 bases and J shed 6 bases, with 6 bases lying between them. This CDR3 region has 10 residues. CDR3: CSVTHDTQYF. CDR3 nucleotide sequence: TGCAGCGTTACCCACGATACGCAGTATTTT.

This clonotype was seen many times. The chain uses TRBV5-5 and TRBJ2-7; D uncertain. The V gene lost 0 bases and the J gene lost 2 bases, with 9 bases spanning the gap. CDR1 SGHKS and CDR2 YYEKEE come from the germline V gene (reference sequence). There are 14 residues in the CDR3. The CDR3 sequence is CASSLAARTYEQYF. CDR3 DNA sequence: TGTGCCAGCAGCTTGGCCGCTCGAACCTACGAGCAGTACTTC.

This clonotype occurred many times. This chain uses TRBV20-1 with TRBJ2-3; D remains ambiguous. This CDR3 has 13 residues. CDR1 and CDR2 from the germline V gene are DFQATT and SNEGSKA (reference sequence). V was trimmed by 0 bases and J by 4 bases, leaving 8 bases between them. The DNA of the CDR3 is TGCAGTGCTAGAGAAAGCGTTCCAGATACGCAGTATTTT. Translating gives CSARESVPDTQYF.

V gene TRBV2 combines with J gene TRBJ2-6, with TRBD1 matching 10 bases. The V and J ends lost 6 bases and 0 bases, in that order; junction bases with no gene match: 5. The CDR3 covers 17 residues. CDR1 is SNHLY, CDR2 FYNNEI, per germline. The CDR3 is CASRGQGMDSGANVLTF. The CDR3 nucleotides read TGTGCCAGCAGGGGACAGGGGATGGACTCTGGGGCCAACGTCCTGACTTTC.

The chain is built from TRBV11-3 and TRBJ1-1; D is ambiguous. CDR3 length equals 13 residues. V lost 6 bases to trimming and J lost 4 bases, with 12 bases between them. In germline, CDR1 is SGHNT, CDR2 YENEEA. This CDR3 reads CASSYIVSTEAFF. CDR3 in DNA: TGTGCCAGCAGTTATATAGTGAGCACTGAAGCTTTCTTT.

This clonotype appeared many times. The J gene is TRBJ1-2, the V gene TRBV12-3 or TRBV12-4; 10 bases fit TRBD1. This CDR3 spans 16 amino acids. The V gene end was trimmed by 2 bases and the J gene end by 6 bases; junction bases not matched to a gene: 9. CDR3 in amino acids: CASSLISTGGWDGYTF. CDR3 coding DNA: TGTGCCAGCAGTTTAATCTCGACAGGGGGCTGGGATGGCTACACCTTC.

This clonotype was picked up many times. CDR3 DNA sequence: TGTGCCAGCAGTTTATTTGTCTTAGGGTTAGGCAGCGAGCAGTACTTC. Its translation is CASSLFVLGLGSEQYF. V usage is TRBV12-3 or TRBV12-4 and J usage is TRBJ2-7; D is unclear. V lost 2 bases to trimming and J lost 6 bases, with 20 bases between them. This CDR3 contains 16 residues.

This clonotype was detected ten times or more. This sequence joins TRBV25-1 and TRBJ1-1, with 7 positions matching TRBD1. J lost 5 bases, V lost 6 bases, and 6 bases had no gene match. Per the germline V gene, CDR1 is MGHDK and CDR2 is SYGVNS. This CDR3 spans 13 amino acids. The CDR3 coding sequence is TGTGCCAGCAGCGAGCAGGGGGGGACTGAAGCTTTCTTT. Its protein is CASSEQGGTEAFF.

This clonotype was detected a few times. V gene TRBV5-6 combines with J gene TRBJ1-3; D is unclear. Germline V gene data show CDR1 as SGHDT and CDR2 as YYEEEE. This CDR3 has 17 amino acids. Trimming removed 0 bases at V and 0 bases at J, with 13 bases between. The CDR3 region has the DNA TGTGCCAGCAGCTTGGGAGAGATAAGACTCTCTGGAAACACCATATATTTT. It codes for CASSLGEIRLSGNTIYF.

This clonotype was counted many times. The V and J genes are TRBV5-1 and TRBJ2-6; 10 nucleotides agree with TRBD1. Germline CDR1 reads SGHRS; CDR2 reads YFSETQ. The CDR3 is made up of 19 amino acids. V dropped 3 bases and J dropped 0; count of bases not matched to a gene: 9. Here the CDR3 DNA reads TGCGCCAGCAGCTATAAGACAGGGGGCGTTTTCTCTGGGGCCAACGTCCTGACTTTC. Translated, it gives CASSYKTGGVFSGANVLTF.

This clonotype was counted at least ten times. The rearrangement links TRBV5-1 to TRBJ2-1, with TRBD1 matching over 7 bases. Germline CDR1 SGHRS, CDR2 YFSETQ. V gave up 1 base and J gave up 9 bases; unmatched junction bases: 10. The CDR3 sequence is 15 residues long. The CDR3 DNA reads as TGCGCCAGCAGCTTGTTGAGGGGGCGAGAGGGTGAGCAGTTCTTC. It translates to CASSLLRGREGEQFF. Full variable domain (rest looked up from reference TRBV5-1 and TRBJ2-1): KAGVTQTPRYLIKTRGQQVTLSCSPISGHRSVSWYQQTPGQGLQFLFEYFSETQRNKGNFPGRFSGRQFSNSRSEMNVSTLELGDSALYLCASSLLRGREGEQFFGPGTRLTVL.

This clonotype was detected many times. This chain connects TRBV6-5 to TRBJ1-1, with D unclear. Germline V lookup: CDR1 MNHEY, CDR2 SVGAGI. Trimming pared 2 bases from V and 6 bases from J, leaving 13 bases between. There are 14 residues in the CDR3. The CDR3 DNA reads TGTGCCAGCAGTTACGCTCTCCGGGAAGCTGAAGCTTTCTTT. Its translation is CASSYALREAEAFF.